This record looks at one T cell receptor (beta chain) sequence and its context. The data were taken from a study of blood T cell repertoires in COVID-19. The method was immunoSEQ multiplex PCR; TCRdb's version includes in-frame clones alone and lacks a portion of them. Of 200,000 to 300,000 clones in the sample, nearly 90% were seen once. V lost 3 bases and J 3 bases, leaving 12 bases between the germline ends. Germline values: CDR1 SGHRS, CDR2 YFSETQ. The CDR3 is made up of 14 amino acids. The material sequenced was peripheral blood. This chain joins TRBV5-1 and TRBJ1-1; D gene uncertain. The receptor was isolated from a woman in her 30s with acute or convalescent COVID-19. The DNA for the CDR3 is TGCGCCAGCAGCTATTTCCTACTGGACACTGAAGCTTTCTTT. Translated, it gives CASSYFLLDTEAFF.